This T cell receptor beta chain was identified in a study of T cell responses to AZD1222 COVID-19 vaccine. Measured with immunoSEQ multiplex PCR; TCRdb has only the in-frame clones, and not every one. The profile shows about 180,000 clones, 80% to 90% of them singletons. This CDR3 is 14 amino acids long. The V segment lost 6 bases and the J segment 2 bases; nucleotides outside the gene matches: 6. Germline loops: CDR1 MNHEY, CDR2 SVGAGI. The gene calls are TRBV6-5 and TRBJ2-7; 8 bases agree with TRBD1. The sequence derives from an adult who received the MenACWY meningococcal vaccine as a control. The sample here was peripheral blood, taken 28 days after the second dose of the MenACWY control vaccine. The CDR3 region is CASSILQGAYEQYF. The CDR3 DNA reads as TGTGCCAGCAGCATTCTACAGGGGGCCTACGAGCAGTACTTC.